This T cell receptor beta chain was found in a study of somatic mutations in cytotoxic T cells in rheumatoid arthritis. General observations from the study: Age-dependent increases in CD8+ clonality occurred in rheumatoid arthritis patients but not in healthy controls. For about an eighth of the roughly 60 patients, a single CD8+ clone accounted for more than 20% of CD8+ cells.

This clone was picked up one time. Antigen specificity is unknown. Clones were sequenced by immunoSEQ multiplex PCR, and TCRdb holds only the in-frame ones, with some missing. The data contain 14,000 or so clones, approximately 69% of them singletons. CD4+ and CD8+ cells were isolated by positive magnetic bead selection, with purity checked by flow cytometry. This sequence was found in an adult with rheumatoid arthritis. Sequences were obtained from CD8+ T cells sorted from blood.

The CDR3 spells CASSETGLAYTDTQYF. As DNA, the CDR3 is TGCGCCAGCAGTGAGACTGGACTAGCTTACACAGATACGCAGTATTTT. The V call is TRBV10-2, the J call TRBJ2-3; 8 nucleotides align to TRBD2. CDR1 WSHSY and CDR2 SAAADI come from the germline V gene. Trimming at V came to 2 bases and at J to 2 bases, leaving 6 bases not matched to a gene. The CDR3 extends over 16 amino acids.